This T cell receptor (beta chain) derives from a study of tumor-infiltrating lymphocytes in primary liver carcinoma. Study background: Those enrolled were patients of both sexes, who were aged 30 to 69 years. Study results and limitations: Tumor-adjacent and tumor-blood pairs shared a smaller degree of overlap than tumor region pairs.

Co-extracting RNA and DNA was done with about 20-34 mg of unsorted bulk tissue as input. More than 75% viable tumor cells made up every tumor sample. This clonotype was picked up many times. As yet, its antigen is unknown. V was clipped by 6 bases and J by 6 bases; unmatched bases: 7. The CDR3 has 14 residues. Per the germline V gene, CDR1 is MDHEN and CDR2 is SYDVKM. A constant-region primer served to make TCR beta cDNA from 500 to 550 ng total RNA. Three rounds of nested multiplex PCR with slightly modified ARM-PCR produced TCR beta libraries. TRBV1-TRBV30 forward primers paired with a C-beta reverse primer drove the first two PCR rounds, about 10 cycles each. From the multiplex PCR reads, TCRdb called clonotypes with MiXCR, one entry per CDR3 protein. Of about 60,000 distinct CDR3 sequences in the sample, approximately 74% were seen once.

What was sequenced was liver tumor tissue from sampling region 4. Subset meaning: tumor region T4, right-lateral pole. This chain links TRBV28 with TRBJ1-5; 8 bases are shared with TRBD1. The TCR was taken from a man aged 35 to 55 with primary liver carcinoma and hepatitis B virus infection. CDR3 sequence: CASRMTGEGQPQHF. CDR3 in DNA: TGTGCCAGCAGGATGACAGGGGAAGGTCAGCCCCAGCATTTT.